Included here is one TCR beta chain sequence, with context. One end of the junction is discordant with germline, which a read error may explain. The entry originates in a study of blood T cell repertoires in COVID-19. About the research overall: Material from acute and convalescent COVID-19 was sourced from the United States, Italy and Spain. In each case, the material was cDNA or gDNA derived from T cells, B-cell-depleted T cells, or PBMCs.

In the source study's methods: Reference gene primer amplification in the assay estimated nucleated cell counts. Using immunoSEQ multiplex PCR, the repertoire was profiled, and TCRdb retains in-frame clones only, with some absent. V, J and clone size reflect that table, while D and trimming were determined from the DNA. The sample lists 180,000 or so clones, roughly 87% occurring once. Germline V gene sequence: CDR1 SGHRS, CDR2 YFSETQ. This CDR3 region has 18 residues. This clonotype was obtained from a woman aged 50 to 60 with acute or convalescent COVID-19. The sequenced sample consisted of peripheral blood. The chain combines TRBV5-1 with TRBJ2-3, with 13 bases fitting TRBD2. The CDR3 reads CASSLDTTGLAGLDTQYF. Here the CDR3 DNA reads TGCGCCAGTAGCTTGGATACGACGGGACTAGCGGGACTAGATACGCAGTATTTT.